Here is one TCR beta chain with its context. Distinct nucleotide sequences in the sample also encode this CDR3. TCRdb keeps only in-frame clones here, not all; method: immunoSEQ multiplex PCR. This table holds about 98,000 clones, roughly 87% found once. From germline, CDR1 is MNHNS and CDR2 SASEGT. V shed 2 bases, J shed 0 bases, and the junction held 6 bases outside the gene matches. The CDR3 consists of 17 residues. This specimen comes from a study of blood T cell repertoires in COVID-19. About the study: PBMCs, B-cell-depleted T cells, or T cells provided the cDNA or gDNA that made up the material.

Material: peripheral blood. This clonotype was sampled from a man between 70 and 80 years old with acute or convalescent COVID-19. The genes are TRBV6-1 and TRBJ1-5, with TRBD1 matching 8 bases. Written as DNA, the CDR3 is TGTGCCAGCAGTGAAACACGGACAGGGAATAGCAATCAGCCCCAGCATTTT. This translates into CASSETRTGNSNQPQHF.